This passage covers 18 T cell receptor beta chains from one sample sequenced in a study of early T cells in non-severe SARS-CoV-2 infection. TCRdb redid the calling of the 5' RACE reads with MiXCR, one entry per CDR3 protein. The sample contains 46,000 or so distinct CDR3 sequences, around 7.8% of which appear only once. Sequenced input: whole blood. The receptors were sampled from an adult who was a healthcare worker with PCR-confirmed SARS-CoV-2 infection or an uninfected control (not recorded which).

V gene TRBV7-3 combines with J gene TRBJ2-3, with D perhaps TRBD1 (6 bases). Germline loops: CDR1 SGHTA, CDR2 FQGTGA. CDR3 length: 14 amino acids. Trimming took off 5 bases at V and 2 bases at J, with 11 bases between the two ends. The CDR3 nucleotides are TGTGCCAGCAGCGAGCAGGGGACCACAGATACGCAGTATTTT. This gives the protein CASSEQGTTDTQYF.

This clonotype was counted ten times or more. The chain is built from TRBV9 and TRBJ1-2; tentative D call: TRBD1 (6 bases). The germline V and J ends were trimmed by 0 bases and 0 bases, with 15 bases remaining between them. Germline CDR1 is SGDLS and CDR2 is YYNGEE. The CDR3 spans 17 residues. The CDR3 nucleotides are TGTGCCAGCAGCGTAGGCAGGACAGCACTCTCTAACTATGGCTACACCTTC. Amino acid sequence: CASSVGRTALSNYGYTF.

This clonotype was counted between two and nine times. Here the CDR3 DNA reads TGTGCCAGCAGTCTTCAACCGATCTATGGCTACACCTTC. This gives the protein CASSLQPIYGYTF. The chain couples TRBV12-3 or TRBV12-4 to TRBJ1-2, with D hard to call. The CDR3 has 13 residues. Trimming left V 5 bases short and J 4 bases short, with 11 bases between.

This sequence joins TRBV4-3 and TRBJ2-3, with 7 bases aligning to TRBD1. The germline V gene encodes CDR1 LGHNA and CDR2 YSLEER. The junction had 8 bases not matched to a gene; V was cut back by 3 bases and J by 2 bases. The CDR3 has 16 amino acids. This chain's CDR3 is CASSQAPGQITDTQYF. For the CDR3, the DNA is TGCGCCAGCAGCCAGGCTCCGGGACAGATCACAGATACGCAGTATTTT.

This clonotype turned up a few times. V usage is TRBV6-5 and J usage is TRBJ1-1; D is unclear. V was cut by 10 bases and J by 1 base, with 13 bases left in between. This CDR3 comprises 13 residues. Germline CDR1 is MNHEY and CDR2 is SVGAGI. The CDR3 DNA sequence: TGTGCCACCTCAACCTTACGGAACACTGAAGCTTTCTTT. Amino acids: CATSTLRNTEAFF.

The chain recombines TRBV6-1 with TRBJ1-2; TRBD1 might be the D (5 bases). There are 15 residues in the CDR3. Per germline, CDR1 MNHNS and CDR2 SASEGT. V was shortened by 1 base and J by 4 bases, with 13 bases between the two germline ends. The CDR3 DNA reads as TGTGCCAGCAGTGAAGAATTTGGGCAGGGCTATGGCTACACCTTC. Amino acids: CASSEEFGQGYGYTF.

This clonotype was detected ten times or more. The V gene is TRBV13, the J gene TRBJ2-2; D remains unclear. This CDR3 region has 12 residues. Trimming took 4 bases from V and 5 from J, leaving 5 bases between them. Looked up from germline, CDR1 is PRHDT and CDR2 is FYEKMQ (reference sequence). CDR3: CASSSVTGELFF. The CDR3 region has the DNA TGTGCCAGCAGCTCGGTTACCGGGGAGCTGTTTTTT. Full variable domain (outside the CDR3, taken from reference TRBV13 and TRBJ2-2): AAGVIQSPRHLIKEKRETATLKCYPIPRHDTVYWYQQGPGQDPQFLISFYEKMQSDKGSIPDRFSAQQFSDYHSELNMSSLELGDSALYFCASSSVTGELFFGEGSRLTVL.

This clonotype appeared a few times. The chain is built from TRBV7-3 and TRBJ2-3; perhaps D is TRBD1 or TRBD2 (5 bases each). From germline, CDR1 is SGHTA and CDR2 FQGTGA. CDR3 size: 16 residues. The V end lost 2 bases, the J end lost 3 bases, and 15 bases lay between the germline ends. The CDR3 sequence: CASSLGTLEVTDTQYF. DNA of the CDR3: TGTGCCAGCAGCTTAGGGACCCTTGAAGTGACAGATACGCAGTATTTT.

This clonotype was detected only a few times. The chain employs TRBV5-1 and TRBJ1-1; no clear D. The length of the CDR3 is 15 residues. The V end lost 0 bases, the J end lost 3 bases, and 12 bases lay between the germline ends. CDR1 and CDR2 from the germline V gene are SGHRS and YFSETQ. The CDR3 coding sequence is TGCGCCAGCAGCTTGGATTCGACAACATACACTGAAGCTTTCTTT. Encoded protein: CASSLDSTTYTEAFF.

This clonotype was counted only a few times. The chain couples TRBV5-1 to TRBJ2-7, with D possibly matching TRBD1 (5 bases). V gave up 0 bases and J gave up 4 bases, with 14 bases separating them. The germline CDR1 and CDR2 sequences are SGHRS and YFSETQ. The CDR3 is 15 amino acids. The CDR3 bases are TGCGCCAGCAGCTTGGCTGTTCCGACAGTTTACGAGCAGTACTTC. As protein: CASSLAVPTVYEQYF. Filled out from reference TRBV5-1 and TRBJ2-7, the complete variable domain reads KAGVTQTPRYLIKTRGQQVTLSCSPISGHRSVSWYQQTPGQGLQFLFEYFSETQRNKGNFPGRFSGRQFSNSRSEMNVSTLELGDSALYLCASSLAVPTVYEQYFGPGTRLTVT.

This clonotype showed up just a few times. The chain joins TRBV30 to TRBJ1-1; D ambiguous. CDR1 and CDR2 from the germline V gene are GTSNPN and SVGIG (reference sequence). The CDR3 totals 13 residues. V shed 2 bases and J shed 0 bases, with 7 bases lying between them. The chain's CDR3 is CAWSPEMNTEAFF. CDR3 nucleotide sequence: TGTGCCTGGAGTCCTGAGATGAACACTGAAGCTTTCTTT.

This clonotype was counted ten times or more. The chain carries TRBV9 and TRBJ2-7; no clear D gene. Germline loops: CDR1 SGDLS, CDR2 YYNGEE. V was shortened by 0 bases and J by 2 bases, with 12 bases between the two germline ends. The CDR3 totals 15 residues. In nucleotides, the CDR3 is TGTGCCAGCAGCGTAGAGTCCGGTCCCCCCTACGAGCAGTACTTC. Its protein product is CASSVESGPPYEQYF.

This clonotype was detected many times. The chain links TRBV5-1 to TRBJ2-5; D uncertain. V was pared by 0 bases and J by 5 bases, with 2 bases between. The CDR3 length is 11 residues. Germline V lookup: CDR1 SGHRS, CDR2 YFSETQ. The CDR3 DNA reads as TGCGCCAGCAGCTTGGAGGAGACCCAGTACTTC. Amino acids: CASSLEETQYF.

This clonotype was seen at least ten times. This chain connects TRBV4-1 to TRBJ2-7, with D uncertain. The V and J ends lost 0 bases and 9 bases respectively, with 12 bases between them. Per germline, CDR1 MGHRA and CDR2 YSYEKL. The CDR3 has 13 amino acids. As DNA, the CDR3 is TGCGCCAGCAGCCAAGAGTTAAAGGATCGGCAGTACTTC. The encoded protein is CASSQELKDRQYF.

This chain connects TRBV4-2 to TRBJ2-4; D not certain. CDR1 LGHNA and CDR2 YNFKEQ come from the germline V gene. This CDR3 is 16 amino acids long. The V and J ends lost 0 bases and 0 bases respectively, with 9 bases between them. CDR3 in amino acids: CASSQDHRLAKNIQYF. The DNA for the CDR3 is TGTGCCAGCAGCCAAGATCATCGCTTAGCCAAAAACATTCAGTACTTC.

This chain links TRBV7-2 with TRBJ2-7; no clear D. The germline V gene has CDR1 SGHTA and CDR2 FQGNSA. The V and J ends lost 2 bases and 2 bases respectively, with 10 bases between them. The CDR3 consists of 14 residues. CDR3 sequence (DNA): TGTGCCAGCAGCTTACCGGGTCCAACCTACGAGCAGTACTTC. Protein: CASSLPGPTYEQYF. Full variable domain (rest looked up from reference TRBV7-2 and TRBJ2-7): GAGVSQSPSNKVTEKGKDVELRCDPISGHTALYWYRQSLGQGLEFLIYFQGNSAPDKSGLPSDRFSAERTGGSVSTLTIQRTQQEDSAVYLCASSLPGPTYEQYFGPGTRLTVT.

This clonotype was counted many times. The chain recombines TRBV12-3 or TRBV12-4 with TRBJ2-7; D unclear. CDR3 size: 15 residues. Deletions cut 6 bases from V and 0 bases from J, with 15 bases between. CDR3 amino acids: CASSSRTYSSYEQYF. DNA for the CDR3: TGTGCCAGCAGCAGCAGAACGTATAGCTCCTACGAGCAGTACTTC.

This chain uses TRBV27 with TRBJ1-1, with D uncertain. The CDR3 has 13 residues. The V gene's germline CDR1 is MNHEY and CDR2 SMNVEV (reference sequence). V was shortened by 6 bases and J by 3 bases, with 11 bases between the two germline ends. DNA for the CDR3: TGTGCCAGCAGCTACCATGGGGACACTGAAGCTTTCTTT. It yields the protein CASSYHGDTEAFF.